A single sample gave rise to the 8 T cell receptor beta chains below, sequenced in a study of blood T cells in healthy people across ages. Primers used in a second PCR of roughly 6 to 12 cycles were a sample-barcoded 5' primer and a J-beta primer mix. TCRdb reprocessed the 5' RACE reads via MiXCR and lists one record per CDR3 protein. The sample holds roughly 830,000 distinct CDR3 sequences; about 62% are singletons and the top ten take roughly a quarter. The sequenced material came from blood. The receptors were gathered from a man between 25 and 39 years old in good health.

This chain uses TRBV11-1 with TRBJ2-7; 8 positions agree with TRBD1. This CDR3 has 21 amino acids. Germline assignment: CDR1 SGHAT and CDR2 FQDESV (reference sequence). Trimming cost V 4 bases and J 0 bases; bases outside gene matches: 23. The CDR3 loop is CASSSPGGRDRPPTSSYEQYF. The CDR3 coding sequence is TGTGCCAGCAGCTCACCCGGGGGTCGGGACAGGCCCCCTACAAGCTCCTACGAGCAGTACTTC.

The rearrangement uses TRBV20-1 and TRBJ2-3; 12 nucleotides align to TRBD2. After removal of 3 bases from V and 1 base from J, the junction contained 11 bases not matched to a gene. The CDR3 consists of 18 residues. Germline lookup yields CDR1 DFQATT and CDR2 SNEGSKA (reference sequence). The CDR3 DNA reads TGCAGTGCTAGTGCGGCTAGCGGGGGGGGAGCGGGCACAGATACGCAGTATTTT. This codes for CSASAASGGGAGTDTQYF.

This chain joins TRBV25-1 and TRBJ1-4; D not certain. CDR3 length equals 16 residues. The germline gives CDR1 MGHDK, CDR2 SYGVNS. The V and J ends lost 7 bases and 7 bases respectively, with 22 bases between them. The CDR3 sequence: CASTTPGGRFSEKLFF. CDR3 nucleotides: TGTGCCAGCACCACCCCGGGAGGCCGTTTTAGTGAAAAACTGTTTTTT.

V gene TRBV4-2 combines with J gene TRBJ2-4, with 8 bases aligning to TRBD1. The J call may be faulty, since TRBJ2-7 better matches the DNA end. Germline loops: CDR1 LGHNA, CDR2 YNFKEQ. CDR3 length: 14 residues. CDR3 coding DNA: TGTGCCAGCAGTGACAGGGGTCGATCCTACGAGCAGTACTTC. As protein: CASSDRGRSYEQYF.

This clonotype was seen more than once but under ten times. The V gene is TRBV7-2, the J gene TRBJ1-2; 8 nucleotides agree with TRBD1. Trimming took 8 bases from V and 8 from J; bases not matched to a gene: 13. The CDR3 is made up of 14 amino acids. CDR1 is SGHTA and CDR2 is FQGNSA in the germline V gene. CDR3: CASGARGRAVGYTF. The CDR3 DNA follows: TGTGCCAGCGGCGCCAGGGGGCGGGCGGTCGGCTACACCTTC.

The V gene is TRBV20-1, the J gene TRBJ2-7; a possible D gene is TRBD2 (5 bases). The CDR3 totals 13 residues. The germline V and J ends were trimmed by 6 bases and 0 bases, with 12 bases remaining between them. The germline V gene encodes CDR1 DFQATT and CDR2 SNEGSKA (reference sequence). The CDR3 protein is CSAREFSSYEQYF. CDR3 coding DNA: TGCAGTGCGAGGGAGTTCAGCTCCTACGAGCAGTACTTC.

This sequence joins TRBV7-8 and TRBJ2-7; D unresolved. Trimming took 4 bases from V and 5 from J, leaving 9 bases between them. The CDR3 is made up of 12 amino acids. The germline CDR1 and CDR2 sequences are SGHVS and FQNEAQ. CDR3 protein: CASSSLADEQYF. CDR3 coding DNA: TGTGCCAGCAGCTCCCTCGCAGACGAGCAGTACTTC.

The rearrangement uses TRBV28 and TRBJ1-2; 8 nucleotides agree with TRBD1. Germline-derived CDR1 and CDR2 are MDHEN and SYDVKM. This CDR3 has 11 amino acids. J was trimmed by 8 bases and V by 6 bases; bases with no gene match: 2. DNA of the CDR3: TGTGCCAGCAGAAGGACAGGGGGCTACACCTTC. Translation: CASRRTGGYTF.